These 9 T cell receptor beta chains originate from one sample sequenced in a study of blood T cell repertoires in COVID-19. The assay was immunoSEQ multiplex PCR, and TCRdb's table has in-frame clones only and misses some. Of approximately 65,000 clones in the sample, around four fifths were seen once. Sequenced material: peripheral blood. The receptors stem from a woman older than 75 with active or convalescent COVID-19.

The V and J genes are TRBV5-3 and TRBJ2-5; 7 bases are shared with TRBD1. TRBV5-3 is treated as an ORF (open reading frame) with a function not yet certain. CDR3 length: 16 residues. V gave up 4 bases and J gave up 5 bases; unmatched junction bases: 14. The CDR3 loop reads CARSPIPLTGNETQYF. Written as DNA, the CDR3 is TGTGCCAGAAGCCCGATACCCTTGACAGGGAACGAGACCCAGTACTTC.

This clone turned up a few times. The chain links TRBV6-5 to TRBJ1-1; D possibly corresponds to TRBD1 (6 bases). The CDR3 is 13 amino acids. V was pared by 10 bases and J by 0 bases, with 12 bases between. Germline V gene sequence: CDR1 MNHEY, CDR2 SVGAGI. The chain's CDR3 is CATKRGLNTEAFF. The CDR3 DNA sequence: TGTGCCACTAAGCGGGGGCTGAACACTGAAGCTTTCTTT.

The chain combines TRBV3-1 (or the pseudogene TRBV3-2) with TRBJ2-5, with D perhaps matching TRBD2 (6 bases). CDR1 and CDR2 from the germline V gene are LGHDT and YNNKEL (reference sequence). Between the trimmed V and J ends, which lost 3 bases and 4 bases, there was a span of 9 bases. The CDR3 runs 13 residues. CDR3 loop: CASSQGLGETQYF. DNA for the CDR3: TGTGCCAGCAGCCAGGGACTGGGAGAGACCCAGTACTTC.

This chain connects TRBV5-1 to TRBJ1-2, with 7 bases that match TRBD1. Germline CDR1 is SGHRS and CDR2 is YFSETQ. V lost 2 bases to trimming and J lost 8 bases; unmatched junction nucleotides: 6. The CDR3 runs to 13 residues. The CDR3 region is CASSFEGAGGYTF. The CDR3 region has the DNA TGCGCCAGCAGCTTTGAGGGGGCAGGCGGCTACACCTTC.

The V call is TRBV5-1, the J call TRBJ2-2, with 7 bases lining up with TRBD2. Trimming took 7 bases from V and 6 from J; bases not matched to a gene: 9. Germline CDR1 is SGHRS and CDR2 is YFSETQ. This CDR3 contains 14 residues. The CDR3 sequence: CASGRGRSAGELFF. Here the CDR3 DNA reads TGCGCCAGCGGGAGGGGACGCTCGGCCGGGGAGCTGTTTTTT.

As to this clone: A junction boundary mismatches the germline segment, possibly from a read error. This chain joins TRBV7-2 and TRBJ2-3, with 15 positions matching TRBD2. Germline V gene sequence: CDR1 SGHTA, CDR2 FQGNSA. CDR3 length equals 14 residues. The CDR3 loop reads CASSLQGTSGGSNF. The CDR3 nucleotides read TGTGCCAGCAGCTTACAAGGGACTAGCGGGGGGTCTAATTTT.

The chain couples TRBV27 to TRBJ2-7, with 7 bases matching TRBD2. Germline CDR1 and CDR2: MNHEY and SMNVEV (reference sequence). V lost 5 bases and J lost 3; bases outside the gene matches: 10. The CDR3 extends over 15 amino acids. The CDR3 DNA reads TGTGCCAGCAGTAAAACTGGGGGGAGGGGCTACGAGCAGTACTTC. It codes for CASSKTGGRGYEQYF.

The genes are TRBV5-6 and TRBJ1-1, with a possible D match to TRBD1 (5 bases). V was trimmed by 5 bases and J by 4 bases, leaving 15 bases between them. The CDR3 has 14 amino acids. Germline V gene sequence: CDR1 SGHDT, CDR2 YYEEEE. The CDR3 DNA reads as TGTGCCAGCAGGCCCGGCGGAGGGGTCACTGAAGCTTTCTTT. Translating gives CASRPGGGVTEAFF.

As to this clone: At one boundary the junction diverges from the germline segment, which might be a read error. The chain combines TRBV11-2 with TRBJ1-2; D gene ambiguous. Looked up from germline, CDR1 is SGHAT and CDR2 is FQNNGV. The CDR3 consists of 15 residues. This CDR3 is CASSLDLGTVMGQPF. In DNA form, the CDR3 reads TGTGCCAGCAGCTTAGATCTGGGTACGGTTATGGGCCAGCCTTTC.